This T cell receptor beta chain originates from a study of blood T cell repertoires in COVID-19. Whole-study context: The United States, Italy and Spain supplied acute and convalescent COVID-19 samples.

Source study methods: From reference gene primer amplification, estimates of nucleated cell counts were derived. Only in-frame clones appear in the TCRdb table, and some are missing; sequencing was by immunoSEQ multiplex PCR. That table gives V, J and clone size, and the DNA gave D and trimming. The sample carries roughly 140,000 clones, 78% recorded once. This clone was detected a few times. Specimen: peripheral blood. The sequence was obtained from a woman in her sixties with acute or convalescent COVID-19.

The CDR3 DNA reads as TGTGCCAGCAGTGAAGGGCATTACGGACTAGCGGGAGGGCGCACCGGGGAGCTGTTTTTT. It translates to CASSEGHYGLAGGRTGELFF. The J gene is TRBJ2-2, the V gene TRBV6-4; 15 bases align to TRBD2. Germline values: CDR1 MRHNA, CDR2 SNTAGT. CDR3 length equals 20 residues. V lost 3 bases to trimming and J lost 4 bases; unmatched junction nucleotides: 12.